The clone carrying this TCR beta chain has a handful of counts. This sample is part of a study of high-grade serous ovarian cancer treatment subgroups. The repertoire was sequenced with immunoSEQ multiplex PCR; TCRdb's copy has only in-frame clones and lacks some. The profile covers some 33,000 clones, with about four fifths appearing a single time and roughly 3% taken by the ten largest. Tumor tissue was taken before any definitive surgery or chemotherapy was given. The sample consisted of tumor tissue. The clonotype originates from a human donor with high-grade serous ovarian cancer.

The CDR3: CASSLGFGRAGEQYF. The CDR3 DNA reads as TGTGCCAGCAGCTTAGGTTTCGGGAGGGCGGGAGAGCAGTACTTC. The J gene is TRBJ2-7, the V gene TRBV7-6; 8 bases align to TRBD2. The J segment lost 7 bases and the V segment lost 1 base, leaving 9 bases of the junction unmatched. Germline values: CDR1 SGHVS, CDR2 FNYEAQ. The length of the CDR3 is 15 residues. The whole variable domain, filled in from reference TRBV7-6 and TRBJ2-7, reads GAGVSQSPRYKVTKRGQDVALRCDPISGHVSLYWYRQALGQGPEFLTYFNYEAQQDKSGLPNDRFSAERPEGSISTLTIQRTEQRDSAMYRCASSLGFGRAGEQYFGPGTRLTVT.